The entry that follows covers one TCR beta chain sequence. Its antigen is undetermined. TCRdb independently ran MiXCR on the 5' RACE reads; one entry per CDR3 protein. The sample has about 400,000 distinct CDR3 sequences, roughly a quarter seen once. CDR1 is LNHDA, CDR2 SQIVND, per germline (reference sequence). Trimming left V 6 bases short and J 0 bases short, with 14 bases between. The CDR3 runs to 15 residues. The sample originates from a study of T-cell memory formation after mild COVID-19. Study information: TCR clusters were mostly donor specific. Study-wide results and caveats: Later expanders leaned CD4+, whereas day 15 to 85 contracting clones were balanced CD4/CD8.

This TCR came from an adult woman who had mild COVID-19 (a few samples of this study predate the infection). Cell type and time point are not known. The chain has TRBV19 and TRBJ1-1; weak D call: TRBD1 (6 bases). Sequencing was carried out using PBMCs or a T cell subset sorted from them (not recorded which). The CDR3 region has the DNA TGTGCCAGTAGGAAGCCGGGACAAATGAACACTGAAGCTTTCTTT. It encodes CASRKPGQMNTEAFF.